This entry lists 20 T cell receptor beta chains sequenced from one sample in a study of blood T cells in healthy people across ages. A second PCR, run for about 7 to 11 cycles, used a sample-barcoded 5' primer plus a J-beta primer mix. MiXCR was run by TCRdb on the 5' RACE reads, yielding one entry per CDR3 protein. The top ten clones hold approximately 32% of a sample with some 640,000 distinct CDR3 sequences, roughly 50% of them seen once. The specimen sequenced was blood. These receptors were collected from a woman aged 60 to 75 in good health.

This clonotype occurred a few times. The chain recombines TRBV9 with TRBJ2-1, with 11 bases matching TRBD2. This CDR3 contains 20 residues. V trimming: 0 bases; J trimming: 10 bases; junction bases outside the gene matches: 21. The germline gives CDR1 SGDLS, CDR2 YYNGEE. This chain's CDR3 is CASSVGIGGLAGGGLGEQFF. The CDR3 DNA reads TGTGCCAGCAGCGTAGGAATTGGAGGGCTAGCGGGAGGAGGGCTGGGGGAGCAGTTCTTC.

The chain has TRBV6-2 or TRBV6-3 and TRBJ2-5; D is undetermined. Germline CDR1 MNHEY, CDR2 SVGEGT. This CDR3 is 12 amino acids long. V was trimmed by 4 bases and J by 11 bases, leaving 14 bases between them. CDR3 loop: CASSLVLNEQYF. Written as DNA, the CDR3 is TGTGCCAGCAGTTTGGTGTTGAATGAGCAGTACTTC.

CDR3 bases: TGCGCCAGCAGCTTGGTGCCCACCGGGGAGCTGTTTTTT. Protein: CASSLVPTGELFF. The chain is built from TRBV5-1 and TRBJ2-2; D remains unclear. The V gene's germline CDR1 is SGHRS and CDR2 YFSETQ. V lost 0 bases and J 4 bases, leaving 4 bases between the germline ends. The CDR3 is 13 residues long.

The V call is TRBV20-1, the J call TRBJ2-1, with D maybe TRBD2 (6 bases). V dropped 8 bases and J dropped 6 bases, with 17 bases sitting between them. CDR3 length: 13 amino acids. Per the germline V gene, CDR1 is DFQATT and CDR2 is SNEGSKA (reference sequence). The CDR3 DNA follows: TGCAGTATCAGGGATTTTAGCGGCAATGAGCAGTTCTTC. Translating gives CSIRDFSGNEQFF.

The chain couples TRBV6-5 to TRBJ2-3; 7 bases map to TRBD2. Germline CDR1 and CDR2: MNHEY and SVGAGI. This CDR3 region has 14 residues. The V segment lost 2 bases and the J segment 9 bases; nucleotides outside the gene matches: 8. The CDR3 region has the DNA TGTGCCAGCAGTTACGCGGGAGTGAGAGGGACGCAGTATTTT. Its protein product is CASSYAGVRGTQYF.

The J gene is TRBJ2-1, the V gene TRBV27; a possible D gene is TRBD1 (5 bases). Germline loops: CDR1 MNHEY, CDR2 SMNVEV (reference sequence). V lost 8 bases to trimming and J lost 3 bases, with 8 bases between them. CDR3 length equals 12 residues. In nucleotides, the CDR3 is TGTGCCAGCTCGGACATCTACAATGAGCAGTTCTTC. Residues: CASSDIYNEQFF.

J is TRBJ2-4 and V is TRBV2, with 8 bases that match TRBD2. The CDR3 is 15 residues long. CDR1 and CDR2 (germline): SNHLY, FYNNEI. The V gene end was trimmed by 4 bases and the J gene end by 0 bases; junction bases not matched to a gene: 2. CDR3 DNA: TGTGCCAGCAGTGTAGCGGGGCTAGCCAAAAACATTCAGTACTTC. It codes for CASSVAGLAKNIQYF.

The rearrangement links TRBV20-1 to TRBJ1-1; TRBD1 matches at 7 bases. Germline loops: CDR1 DFQATT, CDR2 SNEGSKA (reference sequence). The length of the CDR3 is 15 residues. With 2 bases clipped from V and 0 bases from J, the junction kept 6 bases outside the gene matches. Written as DNA, the CDR3 is TGCAGTGCTAGATCGCCAGGGGGGATGAACACTGAAGCTTTCTTT. Amino acids: CSARSPGGMNTEAFF.

The CDR3 is CASSLGQENEQFF. The DNA of the CDR3 is TGTGCCAGCAGCTTAGGTCAGGAGAATGAGCAGTTCTTC. The V gene is TRBV7-2, the J gene TRBJ2-1; no firm D call. The CDR3 runs 13 residues. The V end lost 1 base, the J end lost 7 bases, and 8 bases lay between the germline ends. In germline, CDR1 is SGHTA, CDR2 FQGNSA.

The V call is TRBV9, the J call TRBJ2-7; TRBD2 agrees at 9 bases. Germline lookup yields CDR1 SGDLS and CDR2 YYNGEE. This CDR3 spans 16 amino acids. The V gene end was trimmed by 4 bases and the J gene end by 0 bases; junction bases not matched to a gene: 8. CDR3 DNA sequence: TGTGCCAGCAGCCCCCAAGCGGGGGGAATCTCCTACGAGCAGTACTTC. This codes for CASSPQAGGISYEQYF. The whole variable domain, filled in from reference TRBV9 and TRBJ2-7, reads DSGVTQTPKHLITATGQRVTLRCSPRSGDLSVYWYQQSLDQGLQFLIQYYNGEERAKGNILERFSAQQFPDLHSELNLSSLELGDSALYFCASSPQAGGISYEQYFGPGTRLTVT.

This clonotype came up a few times. The chain links TRBV4-3 to TRBJ1-2, with 7 bases matching TRBD1. Germline V gene sequence: CDR1 LGHNA, CDR2 YSLEER. V lost 3 bases and J lost 7; bases outside the gene matches: 8. The CDR3 extends over 14 amino acids. DNA for the CDR3: TGCGCCAGCAGCCATCACGACAGGGCGAGTGGCTACACCTTC. Protein product: CASSHHDRASGYTF.

This clonotype was seen a single time. The genes are TRBV30 and TRBJ2-3; D is ambiguous. This CDR3 is built from 14 residues. CDR1 GTSNPN and CDR2 SVGIG come from the germline V gene (reference sequence). V was clipped by 5 bases and J by 5 bases, with 17 bases between them. In nucleotides, the CDR3 is TGTGCCTGGGGTCCGGCTTGGGATGTAGATACGCAGTATTTT. Residues: CAWGPAWDVDTQYF.

The rearrangement uses TRBV7-2 and TRBJ2-5; 7 bases are a match to TRBD2. The germline gives CDR1 SGHTA, CDR2 FQGNSA. The CDR3 loop spans 15 amino acids. With V trimmed by 4 bases and J by 0 bases, 5 bases remained unmatched. CDR3 residues: CASSSGLQYQETQYF. The DNA of the CDR3 is TGTGCCAGCAGCTCGGGACTACAGTACCAAGAGACCCAGTACTTC.

This clonotype has just a few counts. This chain connects TRBV15 to TRBJ1-2, with a weak D call TRBD1 (5 bases). CDR1 and CDR2 from the germline V gene are LNHNV and YYDKDF (reference sequence). Deletions cut 0 bases from V and 8 bases from J, with 19 bases between. The CDR3 runs 16 residues. CDR3 protein: CATSRDLAFGGTGYTF. Here the CDR3 DNA reads TGTGCCACCAGCAGAGATTTAGCCTTTGGGGGAACGGGCTACACCTTC.

The V gene is TRBV27, the J gene TRBJ2-2; tentative D call: TRBD1 (6 bases). The CDR3 totals 14 residues. V lost 6 bases to trimming and J lost 5 bases, with 13 bases between them. Germline-derived CDR1 and CDR2 are MNHEY and SMNVEV (reference sequence). CDR3 amino acids: CASSSIGGTGELFF. CDR3 DNA sequence: TGTGCCAGCAGCTCGATAGGGGGAACCGGGGAGCTGTTTTTT.

The CDR3 protein is CASCTAGLSYEQYF. The CDR3 nucleotides read TGTGCCAGCTGCACTGCCGGCCTCTCCTACGAGCAGTACTTC. The chain recombines TRBV2 with TRBJ2-7; no reliable D call. The CDR3 is 14 amino acids. Between the trimmed V and J ends, which lost 8 bases and 0 bases, there was a span of 14 bases. Per germline, CDR1 SNHLY and CDR2 FYNNEI. The full variable domain, its missing parts supplied by reference TRBV2 and TRBJ2-7, is EPEVTQTPSHQVTQMGQEVILRCVPISNHLYFYWYRQILGQKVEFLVSFYNNEISEKSEIFDDQFSVERPDGSNFTLKIRSTKLEDSAMYFCASCTAGLSYEQYFGPGTRLTVT.

This clonotype showed up just once. This chain joins TRBV27 and TRBJ2-5; no firm D call. CDR1 is MNHEY, CDR2 SMNVEV, per germline (reference sequence). Trimming stripped 3 bases from V and 4 bases from J, with 15 bases between. This CDR3 has 15 amino acids. In DNA form, the CDR3 reads TGTGCCAGCAGTTTTGGAGCTGCCGGTTTAGAGACCCAGTACTTC. It is translated as CASSFGAAGLETQYF.

This clonotype was recorded many times. The CDR3 is CASSVEREETQYF. For the CDR3, the DNA is TGTGCCAGCAGCGTAGAGCGGGAAGAGACCCAGTACTTC. The rearrangement joins TRBV7-8 to TRBJ2-5, with D possibly TRBD2 on 6 matching bases. The CDR3 covers 13 residues. Germline CDR1 SGHVS, CDR2 FQNEAQ. The V end was cut by 5 bases, the J end by 3 bases, with 10 bases between. The full variable domain, its missing parts supplied by reference TRBV7-8 and TRBJ2-5, is GAGVSQSPRYKVAKRGQDVALRCDPISGHVSLFWYQQALGQGPEFLTYFQNEAQLDKSGLPSDRFFAERPEGSVSTLKIQRTQQEDSAVYLCASSVEREETQYFGPGTRLLVL.

This clonotype came up a few times. This chain uses TRBV7-3 with TRBJ2-1; D is tentatively TRBD1 or TRBD2 (5 bases each). From germline, CDR1 is SGHTA and CDR2 FQGTGA. V gave up 6 bases and J gave up 8 bases, with 17 bases separating them. The CDR3 is 14 residues long. For the CDR3, the DNA is TGTGCCAGCAGTTTGAGCGACTTGGGGGATGAGCAGTTCTTC. It codes for CASSLSDLGDEQFF.

In its sample, this clonotype was seen a few times. The chain carries TRBV7-2 and TRBJ2-7; D unresolved. V was trimmed by 1 base and J by 4 bases, leaving 14 bases between them. Germline loops: CDR1 SGHTA, CDR2 FQGNSA. This CDR3 spans 15 amino acids. For the CDR3, the DNA is TGTGCCAGCAGCTTAGTGCTGGGTTCTACATACGAGCAGTACTTC. Amino acid sequence: CASSLVLGSTYEQYF. The full variable domain, in which reference TRBV7-2 and TRBJ2-7 provide the parts outside the CDR3, is GAGVSQSPSNKVTEKGKDVELRCDPISGHTALYWYRQSLGQGLEFLIYFQGNSAPDKSGLPSDRFSAERTGGSVSTLTIQRTQQEDSAVYLCASSLVLGSTYEQYFGPGTRLTVT.